This T cell receptor beta chain was identified during a study of T cell changes during pregnancy in multiple sclerosis. The data were produced by immunoSEQ multiplex PCR, yet TCRdb's version contains in-frame clones alone and is incomplete. The sample yields approximately 100,000 clones, around 93% seen once. This clone was picked up a small number of times. Per germline, CDR1 MNHNS and CDR2 SASEGT. V lost 2 bases and J lost 1, with 6 bases in between. The CDR3 contains 15 residues. Sequenced material: peripheral blood, taken before pregnancy. This receptor was identified in a female donor with multiple sclerosis, enrolled in a pregnancy study. The chain carries TRBV6-1 and TRBJ2-6; D is possibly TRBD1 (6 bases). CDR3 DNA: TGTGCCAGCAGTGAACAGGGGTCTGGGGCCAACGTCCTGACTTTC. This sequence encodes CASSEQGSGANVLTF.